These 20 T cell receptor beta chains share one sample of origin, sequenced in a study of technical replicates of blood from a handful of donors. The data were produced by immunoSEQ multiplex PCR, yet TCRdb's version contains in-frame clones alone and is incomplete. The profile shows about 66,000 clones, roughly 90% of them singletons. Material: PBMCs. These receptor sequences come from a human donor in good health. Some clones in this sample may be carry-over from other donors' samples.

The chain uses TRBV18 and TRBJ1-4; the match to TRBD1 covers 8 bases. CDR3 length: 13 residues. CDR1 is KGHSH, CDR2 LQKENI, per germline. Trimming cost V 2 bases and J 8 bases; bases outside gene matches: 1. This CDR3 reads CASSPRTGEKLFF. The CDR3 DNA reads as TGTGCCAGCTCACCAAGGACAGGGGAAAAACTGTTTTTT.

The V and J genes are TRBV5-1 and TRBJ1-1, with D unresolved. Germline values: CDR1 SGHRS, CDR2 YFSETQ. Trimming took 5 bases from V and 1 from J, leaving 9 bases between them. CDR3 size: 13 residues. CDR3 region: CASRTTPNTEAFF. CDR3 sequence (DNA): TGCGCCAGCAGAACGACACCGAACACTGAAGCTTTCTTT.

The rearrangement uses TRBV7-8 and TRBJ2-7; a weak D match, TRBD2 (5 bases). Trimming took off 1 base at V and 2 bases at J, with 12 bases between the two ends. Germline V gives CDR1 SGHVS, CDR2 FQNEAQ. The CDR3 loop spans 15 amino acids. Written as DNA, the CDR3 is TGTGCCAGCAGCTTAGGTTCCGGGGAACCCTACGAGCAGTACTTC. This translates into CASSLGSGEPYEQYF. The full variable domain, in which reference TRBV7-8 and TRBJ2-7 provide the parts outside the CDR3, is GAGVSQSPRYKVAKRGQDVALRCDPISGHVSLFWYQQALGQGPEFLTYFQNEAQLDKSGLPSDRFFAERPEGSVSTLKIQRTQQEDSAVYLCASSLGSGEPYEQYFGPGTRLTVT.

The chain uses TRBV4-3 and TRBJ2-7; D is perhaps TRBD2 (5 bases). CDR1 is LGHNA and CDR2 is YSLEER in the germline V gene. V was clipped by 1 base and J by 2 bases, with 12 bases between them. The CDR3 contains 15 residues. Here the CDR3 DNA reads TGCGCCAGCAGCCAAGTTGAGGGAGAACCCTACGAGCAGTACTTC. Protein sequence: CASSQVEGEPYEQYF.

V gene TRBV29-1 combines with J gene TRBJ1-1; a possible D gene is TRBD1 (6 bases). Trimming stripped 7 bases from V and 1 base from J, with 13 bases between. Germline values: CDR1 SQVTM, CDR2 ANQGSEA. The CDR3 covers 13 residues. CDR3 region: CSARQDENTEAFF. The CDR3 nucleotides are TGCAGCGCCAGACAGGACGAGAACACTGAAGCTTTCTTT.

CDR3 DNA sequence: TGTGCCAGTAGTATCCACCAGGGACAGGGAGGAGTGCAGCCCCAGCATTTT. Residues: CASSIHQGQGGVQPQHF. This rearrangement joins TRBV19 to TRBJ1-5; 9 bases map to TRBD1. V gave up 3 bases and J gave up 7 bases; unmatched junction bases: 13. CDR3 length equals 17 residues. Germline lookup yields CDR1 LNHDA and CDR2 SQIVND (reference sequence).

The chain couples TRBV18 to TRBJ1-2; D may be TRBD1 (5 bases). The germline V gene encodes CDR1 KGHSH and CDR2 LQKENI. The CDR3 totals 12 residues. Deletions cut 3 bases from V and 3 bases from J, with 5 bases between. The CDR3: CASSPTDYGYTF. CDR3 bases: TGTGCCAGCTCACCGACAGACTATGGCTACACCTTC. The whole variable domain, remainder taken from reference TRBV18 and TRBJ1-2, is NAGVMQNPRHLVRRRGQEARLRCSPMKGHSHVYWYRQLPEEGLKFMVYLQKENIIDESGMPKERFSAEFPKEGPSILRIQQVVRGDSAAYFCASSPTDYGYTFGSGTRLTVV.

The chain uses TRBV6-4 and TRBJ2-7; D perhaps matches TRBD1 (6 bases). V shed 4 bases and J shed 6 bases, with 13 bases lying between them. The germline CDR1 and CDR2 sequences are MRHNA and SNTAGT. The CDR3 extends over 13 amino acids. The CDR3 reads CASSANRVSEQYF. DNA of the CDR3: TGTGCCAGCAGTGCTAACAGGGTGAGCGAGCAGTACTTC.

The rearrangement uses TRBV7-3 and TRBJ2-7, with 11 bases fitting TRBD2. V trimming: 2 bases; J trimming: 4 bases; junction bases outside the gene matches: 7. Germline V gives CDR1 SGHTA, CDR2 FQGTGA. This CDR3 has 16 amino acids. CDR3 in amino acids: CASSLQGTSGPYEQYF. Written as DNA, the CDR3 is TGTGCCAGCAGCTTACAAGGGACTAGCGGTCCATACGAGCAGTACTTC.

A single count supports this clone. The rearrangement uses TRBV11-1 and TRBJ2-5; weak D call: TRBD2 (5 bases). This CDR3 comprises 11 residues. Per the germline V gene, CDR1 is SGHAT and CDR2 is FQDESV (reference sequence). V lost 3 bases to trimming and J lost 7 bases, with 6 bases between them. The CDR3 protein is CASSFRGTQYF. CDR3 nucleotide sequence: TGTGCCAGCAGCTTCCGGGGGACCCAGTACTTC.

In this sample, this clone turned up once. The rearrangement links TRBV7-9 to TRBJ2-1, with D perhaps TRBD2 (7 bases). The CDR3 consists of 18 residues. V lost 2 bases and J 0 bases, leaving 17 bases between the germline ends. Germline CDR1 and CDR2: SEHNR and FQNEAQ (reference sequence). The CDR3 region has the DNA TGTGCCAGCAGCTTATCCTGGGGCGGGGGCCTCTCCTACAATGAGCAGTTCTTC. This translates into CASSLSWGGGLSYNEQFF.

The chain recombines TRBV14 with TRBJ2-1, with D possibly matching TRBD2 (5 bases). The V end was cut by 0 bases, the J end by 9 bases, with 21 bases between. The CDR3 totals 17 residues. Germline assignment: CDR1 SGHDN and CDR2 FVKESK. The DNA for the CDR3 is TGTGCCAGCAGCCAAGATGAGAGGGTTTTGAAGCCTGGTGAGCAGTTCTTC. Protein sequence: CASSQDERVLKPGEQFF.

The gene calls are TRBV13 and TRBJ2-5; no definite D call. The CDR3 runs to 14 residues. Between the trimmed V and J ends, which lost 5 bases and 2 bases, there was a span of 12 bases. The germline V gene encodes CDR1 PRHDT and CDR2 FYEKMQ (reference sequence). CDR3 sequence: CASSVVSRQETQYF. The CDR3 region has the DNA TGTGCCAGCAGCGTTGTGTCGCGGCAAGAGACCCAGTACTTC.

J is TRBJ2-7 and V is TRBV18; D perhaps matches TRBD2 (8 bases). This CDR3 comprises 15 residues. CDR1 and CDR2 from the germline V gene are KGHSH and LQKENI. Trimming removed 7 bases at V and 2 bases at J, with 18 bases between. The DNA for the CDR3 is TGTGCCAGCTGGGACAGTACGGGAGGGACCTACGAGCAGTACTTC. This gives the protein CASWDSTGGTYEQYF. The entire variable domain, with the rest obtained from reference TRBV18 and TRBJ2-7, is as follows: NAGVMQNPRHLVRRRGQEARLRCSPMKGHSHVYWYRQLPEEGLKFMVYLQKENIIDESGMPKERFSAEFPKEGPSILRIQQVVRGDSAAYFCASWDSTGGTYEQYFGPGTRLTVT.

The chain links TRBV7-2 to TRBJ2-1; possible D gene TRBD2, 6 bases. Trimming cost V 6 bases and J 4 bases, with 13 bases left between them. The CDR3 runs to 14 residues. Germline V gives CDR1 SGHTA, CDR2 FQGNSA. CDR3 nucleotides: TGTGCCAGCAGACCGGGACTCAAGTACAATGAGCAGTTCTTC. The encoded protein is CASRPGLKYNEQFF.

CDR3 protein: CASSSGLAGVEQYF. CDR3 DNA: TGTGCCAGCAGCTCGGGACTAGCGGGAGTCGAGCAGTACTTC. The chain uses TRBV5-6 and TRBJ2-7; 14 bases align to TRBD2. Germline values: CDR1 SGHDT, CDR2 YYEEEE. With V trimmed by 3 bases and J by 6 bases, 2 bases remained unmatched. The CDR3 spans 14 residues.

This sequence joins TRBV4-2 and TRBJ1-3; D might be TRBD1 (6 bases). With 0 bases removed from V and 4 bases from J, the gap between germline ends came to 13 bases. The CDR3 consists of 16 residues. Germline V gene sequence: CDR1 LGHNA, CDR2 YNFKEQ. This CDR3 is CASSQEGGGAGNTIYF. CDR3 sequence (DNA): TGTGCCAGCAGCCAAGAAGGGGGAGGGGCAGGAAACACCATATATTTT.

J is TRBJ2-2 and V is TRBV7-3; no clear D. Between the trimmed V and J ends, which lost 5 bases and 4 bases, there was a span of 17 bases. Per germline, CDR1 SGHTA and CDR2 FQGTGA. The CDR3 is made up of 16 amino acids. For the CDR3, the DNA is TGTGCCAGCAGCCTTTTCCCATCTGGCGGCACCGGGGAGCTGTTTTTT. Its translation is CASSLFPSGGTGELFF.

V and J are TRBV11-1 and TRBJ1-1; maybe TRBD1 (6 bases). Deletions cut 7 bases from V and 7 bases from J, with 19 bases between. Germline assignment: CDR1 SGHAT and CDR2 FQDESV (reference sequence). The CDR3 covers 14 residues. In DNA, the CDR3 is TGTGCCAGCACTCAGAGAGGGGGGGAAGGTGAAGCTTTCTTT. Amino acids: CASTQRGGEGEAFF.

CDR3 nucleotides: TGTGCCAGCAGCTTAGACAGCCAAGAGACCCAGTACTTC. It is translated as CASSLDSQETQYF. The V and J genes are TRBV11-1 and TRBJ2-5; D not certain. The CDR3 is 13 residues long. Germline CDR1 reads SGHAT; CDR2 reads FQDESV (reference sequence). V was clipped by 1 base and J by 1 base, with 4 bases between them.